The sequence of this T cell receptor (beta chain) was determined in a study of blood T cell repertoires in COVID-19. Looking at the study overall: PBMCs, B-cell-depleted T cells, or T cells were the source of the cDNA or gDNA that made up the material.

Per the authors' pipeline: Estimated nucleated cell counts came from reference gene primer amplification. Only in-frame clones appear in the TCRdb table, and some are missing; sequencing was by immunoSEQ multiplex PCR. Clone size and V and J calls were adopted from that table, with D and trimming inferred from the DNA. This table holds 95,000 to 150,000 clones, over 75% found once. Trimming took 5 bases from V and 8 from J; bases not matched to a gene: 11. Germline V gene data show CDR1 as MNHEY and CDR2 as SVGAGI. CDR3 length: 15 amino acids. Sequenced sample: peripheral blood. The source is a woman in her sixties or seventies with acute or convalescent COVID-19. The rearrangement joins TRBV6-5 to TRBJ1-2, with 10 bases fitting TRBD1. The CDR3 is CASSTVGTGESGYTF. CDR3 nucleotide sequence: TGTGCCAGCAGTACTGTCGGGACAGGGGAGAGCGGCTACACCTTC.